This TCR beta chain was sequenced in a study of blood T cell repertoires in COVID-19. Study in general: Samples came from the United States, Italy and Spain, spanning acute and convalescent COVID-19. T cells, B-cell-depleted T cells, or PBMCs supplied cDNA or gDNA.

Original processing methods: Cell counts per sample came from amplifying reference gene primers. This table comes from immunoSEQ multiplex PCR, and its TCRdb copy is limited to in-frame clones, with some not included. The DNA was the basis for D and trimming; V, J and clone size are from that table. The sample yields about 150,000 clones, around nine tenths seen once. The CDR3 has 14 amino acids. J gave up 5 bases and V 5 bases, and 4 bases lay outside the gene matches. Germline CDR1 and CDR2: SEHNR and FQNEAQ (reference sequence). The gene calls are TRBV7-9 and TRBJ2-1; 9 bases are shared with TRBD1. Sequencing used peripheral blood. The clonotype originates from a woman in her seventies with acute or convalescent COVID-19. The CDR3 DNA sequence: TGTGCCAGCAGCCGGACAGGGGCTAACAATGAGCAGTTCTTC. This gives the protein CASSRTGANNEQFF.